This record looks at one TCR beta chain sequence and its context. Its antigen is not known. Amplified regions were TCR beta CDR3 sequences from RNA transcripts. With the HTBI primer set, the TCR CDR3 went through a first round of RT-PCR. TCRdb reprocessed the multiplex PCR reads via MiXCR and lists one record per CDR3 protein. The sample holds roughly 570,000 distinct CDR3 sequences, 40% to 55% seen once. This specimen comes from a study of T cells in Graves' hyperthyroidism and ophthalmopathy. The germline V gene has CDR1 SGHVS and CDR2 FNYEAQ. The CDR3 is 15 amino acids. The V end was cut by 3 bases, the J end by 3 bases, with 14 bases between. General study results and limits: Ophthalmopathy, which appeared later, was predicted by the model a median approximately six months before onset.

The material sequenced was peripheral blood or thyroid tissue (not recorded which). The chain carries TRBV7-6 and TRBJ1-1, with D maybe TRBD1 (5 bases). The receptor comes from an adult woman with Graves' disease, either hyperthyroidism or ophthalmopathy (not recorded which). CDR3 in DNA: TGTGCCAGCAGCTTGCTGGGGGAGGAAGACACTGAAGCTTTCTTT. Protein sequence: CASSLLGEEDTEAFF. The variable domain in full, with the rest retrieved from reference TRBV7-6 and TRBJ1-1, is GAGVSQSPRYKVTKRGQDVALRCDPISGHVSLYWYRQALGQGPEFLTYFNYEAQQDKSGLPNDRFSAERPEGSISTLTIQRTEQRDSAMYRCASSLLGEEDTEAFFGQGTRLTVV.